This entry features one TCR beta chain sequence. Its antigen remains unknown. This specimen belongs to a study of cytomegalovirus exposure and HLA in healthy donors. Study at large: A preliminary data release comprised approximately 85 million unique TCRs obtained from HLA-typed donors.

Overall study results and limits: Later work associated fewer than 20,000 TCR beta sequences with HLA alleles at 0.05 false discovery rate. Some TCR beta chains (about 180 of them) were listed as cytomegalovirus-associated.

V shed 11 bases and J shed 2 bases, with 15 bases lying between them. The CDR3 has 13 amino acids. Germline loops: CDR1 MNHNS, CDR2 SASEGT. Primers for the PCR totalled 60 Vbeta and 13 Jbeta. Measured with immunoSEQ multiplex PCR; TCRdb has only the in-frame clones, and not every one. The table records about 120,000 clones, roughly 80% of them present only once. The chain has TRBV6-1 and TRBJ2-5; a possible D gene is TRBD1 (5 bases). Sequencing used PBMCs. This sequence was found in a woman aged 25 to 39 in good health and CMV-seropositive. CDR3 in DNA: TGTGCCGGATCGGTGGGGCAACAAGAGACCCAGTACTTC. Its protein is CAGSVGQQETQYF.